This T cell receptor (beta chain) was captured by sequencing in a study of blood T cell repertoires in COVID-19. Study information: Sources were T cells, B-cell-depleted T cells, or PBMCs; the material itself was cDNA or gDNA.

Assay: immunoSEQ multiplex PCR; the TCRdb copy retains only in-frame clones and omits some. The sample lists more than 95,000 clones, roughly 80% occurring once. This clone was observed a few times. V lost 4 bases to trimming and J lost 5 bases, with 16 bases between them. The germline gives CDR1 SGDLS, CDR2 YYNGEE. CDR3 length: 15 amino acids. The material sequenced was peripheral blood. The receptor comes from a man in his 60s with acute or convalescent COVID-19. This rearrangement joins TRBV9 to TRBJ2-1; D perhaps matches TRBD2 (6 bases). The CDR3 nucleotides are TGTGCCAGCAGCCCCGGGGGACTGGTAAACAATGAGCAGTTCTTC. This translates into CASSPGGLVNNEQFF. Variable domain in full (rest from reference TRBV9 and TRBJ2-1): DSGVTQTPKHLITATGQRVTLRCSPRSGDLSVYWYQQSLDQGLQFLIQYYNGEERAKGNILERFSAQQFPDLHSELNLSSLELGDSALYFCASSPGGLVNNEQFFGPGTRLTVL.